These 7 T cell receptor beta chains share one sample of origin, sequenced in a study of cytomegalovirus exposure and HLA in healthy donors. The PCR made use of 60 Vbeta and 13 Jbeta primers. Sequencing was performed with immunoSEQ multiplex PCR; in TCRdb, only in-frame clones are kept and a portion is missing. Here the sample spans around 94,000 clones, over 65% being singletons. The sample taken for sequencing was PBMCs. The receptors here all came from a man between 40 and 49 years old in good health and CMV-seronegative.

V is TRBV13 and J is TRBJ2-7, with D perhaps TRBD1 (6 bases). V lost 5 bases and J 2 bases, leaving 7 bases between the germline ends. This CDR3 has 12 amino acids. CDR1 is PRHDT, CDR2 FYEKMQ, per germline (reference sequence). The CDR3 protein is CASSHRAYEQYF. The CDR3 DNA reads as TGTGCCAGCAGCCACAGGGCCTACGAGCAGTACTTC.

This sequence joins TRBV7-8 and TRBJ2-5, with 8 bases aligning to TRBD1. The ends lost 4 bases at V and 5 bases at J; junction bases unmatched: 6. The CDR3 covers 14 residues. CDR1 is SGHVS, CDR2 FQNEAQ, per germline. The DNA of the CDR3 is TGTGCCAGCAGCTCGAGGACAGGGATCGAGACCCAGTACTTC. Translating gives CASSSRTGIETQYF. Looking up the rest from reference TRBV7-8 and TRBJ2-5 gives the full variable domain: GAGVSQSPRYKVAKRGQDVALRCDPISGHVSLFWYQQALGQGPEFLTYFQNEAQLDKSGLPSDRFFAERPEGSVSTLKIQRTQQEDSAVYLCASSSRTGIETQYFGPGTRLLVL.

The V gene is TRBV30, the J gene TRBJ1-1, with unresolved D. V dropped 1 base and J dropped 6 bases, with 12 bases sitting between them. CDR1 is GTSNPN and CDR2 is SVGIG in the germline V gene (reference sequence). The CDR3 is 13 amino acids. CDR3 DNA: TGTGCCTGGAGTGCCCTTAGAGGAGCTGAAGCTTTCTTT. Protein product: CAWSALRGAEAFF.

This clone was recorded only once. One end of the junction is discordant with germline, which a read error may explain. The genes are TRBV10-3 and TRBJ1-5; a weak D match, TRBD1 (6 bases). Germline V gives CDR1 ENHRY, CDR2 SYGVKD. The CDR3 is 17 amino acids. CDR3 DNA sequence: TGTGCCATCAGCGAAACCGGGACACCCTCCGGCAAACAGCCCCAGCATTTT. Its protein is CAISETGTPSGKQPQHF.

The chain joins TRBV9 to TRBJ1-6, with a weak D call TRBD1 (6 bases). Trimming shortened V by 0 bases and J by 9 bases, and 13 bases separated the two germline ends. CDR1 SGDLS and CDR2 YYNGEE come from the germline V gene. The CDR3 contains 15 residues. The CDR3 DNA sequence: TGTGCCAGCAGCGTAGCTACAGGGTCGGGTTCACCCCTCCACTTT. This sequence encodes CASSVATGSGSPLHF.

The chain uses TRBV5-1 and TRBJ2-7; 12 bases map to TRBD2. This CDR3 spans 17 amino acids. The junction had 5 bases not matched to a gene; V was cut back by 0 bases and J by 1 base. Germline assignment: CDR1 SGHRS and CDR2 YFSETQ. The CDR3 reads CASSLGRLAGESYEQYF. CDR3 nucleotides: TGCGCCAGCAGCTTGGGTCGACTAGCGGGGGAGTCCTACGAGCAGTACTTC.

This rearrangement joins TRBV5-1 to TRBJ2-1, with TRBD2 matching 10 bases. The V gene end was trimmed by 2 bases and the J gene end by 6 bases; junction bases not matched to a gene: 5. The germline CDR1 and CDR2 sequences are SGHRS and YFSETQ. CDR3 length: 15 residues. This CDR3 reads CASSFERGGFNEQFF. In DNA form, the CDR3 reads TGCGCCAGCAGCTTTGAGCGGGGGGGCTTCAATGAGCAGTTCTTC.